The clone carrying this TCR beta chain was seen only a few times. What it recognizes is unknown. Using a J-beta primer mix together with a sample-barcoded 5' primer, a second PCR was run for roughly 6 to 12 cycles. Individual samples furnished no less than 2.5 million CDR3-containing paired-end reads apiece. Using its own MiXCR run on the 5' RACE reads, TCRdb lists one record per CDR3 protein. The sample consists of more than 650,000 distinct CDR3 sequences, 22% of them appearing once. This sample was included in a study of blood T cells in healthy people across ages. The CDR3 covers 15 residues. The V gene lost 5 bases and the J gene lost 4 bases, with 15 bases spanning the gap. CDR1 is MNHEY, CDR2 SVGAGI, per germline. The study's findings and limits: Considered underestimates were the diversity estimates obtained from one million T cells.

The sequencing input was blood. The chain is built from TRBV6-5 and TRBJ1-3; possible D gene TRBD1, 6 bases. The sequence came from a man between 65 and 80 years old in good health. In DNA form, the CDR3 reads TGTGCCAGCAGTCCAAGGACAGTTAGGGGAAACACCATATATTTT. This encodes CASSPRTVRGNTIYF.